This T cell receptor (beta chain) appears in the sequencing data of a study of T-cell reconstitution after alpha-beta-depleted transplantation in children. The junction had 8 bases not matched to a gene; V was cut back by 4 bases and J by 5 bases. Per the germline V gene, CDR1 is SGHTA and CDR2 is FQGTGA. CDR3 length: 17 amino acids. Using unique molecular identifiers, the investigators prepared the TCRbeta library. TCRdb recomputed calls from the PCR reads with MiXCR, one row per CDR3 protein. The sample lists more than 400,000 distinct CDR3 sequences; about an eighth were seen once. The sequence came from a female patient aged 2-10 years who had a stem cell transplant for aplastic anemia, so the T cells may come from the graft donor. The chain employs TRBV7-3 and TRBJ2-3, with 14 nucleotides matching TRBD2. The sequenced sample was PBMCs, mostly from graft donor cells, obtained 180 days after TCRalphabeta/CD19-depleted stem cell transplant. CDR3 loop: CASSSGLAGEGEDTQYF. In DNA form, the CDR3 reads TGTGCCAGCAGCTCGGGACTAGCGGGGGAGGGGGAAGATACGCAGTATTTT.